The clone carrying this T cell receptor (beta chain) was recorded at least ten times. Per sample, at least 5.5 micrograms of total RNA were extracted. A J-beta primer mix and a sample-barcoded 5' primer were used in a second PCR of about 7 to 11 cycles. One entry per CDR3 protein results from TCRdb running MiXCR on the 5' RACE reads. The table records more than 550,000 distinct CDR3 sequences, about a fifth of them present only once. This sample was included in a study of blood T cells in healthy people across ages. This CDR3 contains 14 residues. J was trimmed by 2 bases and V by 5 bases; bases with no gene match: 3. Germline CDR1 is ENHRY and CDR2 is SYGVKD.

The sample consisted of blood. The TCR sequence derives from a man in his sixties or seventies in good health. The chain uses TRBV10-3 and TRBJ2-3, with TRBD1 matching 8 bases. CDR3 bases: TGTGCCATCAGTACAGGGGGAATCACAGATACGCAGTATTTT. Protein: CAISTGGITDTQYF.